The 22 T cell receptor beta chains below come from one sample, sequenced in a study of blood T cells in healthy people across ages. The second PCR ran roughly 6 to 11 cycles with a sample-barcoded 5' primer and J-beta primers. TCRdb re-analysed the 5' RACE reads in MiXCR, keeping a single row per CDR3 protein. The sample consists of hundreds of thousands of distinct CDR3 sequences, roughly 48% of them appearing once. Sequences were obtained from blood. Source of these receptors: a man aged 25-45 years in good health.

This clonotype was seen only a few times. The chain links TRBV4-3 to TRBJ2-2; TRBD1 matches 8 bases. CDR3 length equals 14 residues. V gave up 2 bases and J gave up 5 bases; unmatched junction bases: 1. Germline CDR1 LGHNA, CDR2 YSLEER. Here the CDR3 reads CASSQTGGTGELFF. The CDR3 nucleotides read TGCGCCAGCAGCCAAACAGGGGGGACCGGGGAGCTGTTTTTT.

The sample holds one count of this clonotype. The genes are TRBV3-1 and TRBJ1-5; a weak D match, TRBD1 (6 bases). This CDR3 has 13 amino acids. Trimming pared 2 bases from V and 7 bases from J, leaving 9 bases between. Germline values: CDR1 LGHDT, CDR2 YNNKEL (reference sequence). The CDR3 reads CASSQRDNQPQHF. The CDR3, as DNA: TGTGCCAGCAGCCAAAGGGACAACCAGCCCCAGCATTTT.

The chain joins TRBV7-2 to TRBJ1-1, with 7 bases lining up with TRBD1. Germline V lookup: CDR1 SGHTA, CDR2 FQGNSA. This CDR3 has 12 amino acids. V lost 3 bases to trimming and J lost 7 bases; unmatched junction nucleotides: 2. The CDR3 sequence: CASSFTGVEAFF. CDR3 DNA sequence: TGTGCCAGCAGCTTCACAGGGGTTGAAGCTTTCTTT.

This clonotype was recorded only once. A read error may account for a junction end that differs from germline. J is TRBJ2-3 and V is TRBV4-2; TRBD1 is a possible D gene (5 bases). CDR1 is LGHNA and CDR2 is YNFKEQ in the germline V gene. This CDR3 has 15 amino acids. CDR3 loop: CASSQRQGDTDRQYF. In DNA, the CDR3 is TGTGCCAGCAGCCAAAGGCAGGGCGACACAGATAGGCAGTATTTT.

The chain has TRBV28 and TRBJ1-2, with 10 bases aligning to TRBD1. The junction had 8 bases not matched to a gene; V was cut back by 5 bases and J by 5 bases. Germline CDR1 MDHEN, CDR2 SYDVKM. The CDR3 spans 15 residues. The CDR3 loop is CASSPPEGQGYGYTF. The CDR3 nucleotides read TGTGCCAGCAGTCCCCCGGAGGGACAGGGGTATGGCTACACCTTC.

The chain has TRBV27 and TRBJ2-1; D tentatively reads TRBD1 or TRBD2 (5 bases each). CDR1 is MNHEY and CDR2 is SMNVEV in the germline V gene (reference sequence). The V gene lost 3 bases and the J gene lost 10 bases, with 13 bases spanning the gap. The CDR3 loop spans 13 amino acids. The CDR3 spells CASSFGTIKEQFF. The CDR3 DNA reads TGTGCCAGCAGTTTCGGGACGATCAAGGAGCAGTTCTTC.

The chain employs TRBV7-2 and TRBJ1-2; D unclear. V lost 0 bases and J 4 bases, leaving 9 bases between the germline ends. This CDR3 spans 14 amino acids. Germline lookup yields CDR1 SGHTA and CDR2 FQGNSA. The CDR3 DNA reads as TGTGCCAGCAGCTTAGCGGGGAAAACCTATGGCTACACCTTC. Amino acid sequence: CASSLAGKTYGYTF.

This clonotype was seen more than once but under ten times. The chain links TRBV29-1 to TRBJ2-1; tentative D call: TRBD2 (6 bases). The CDR3 runs to 15 residues. Germline CDR1 reads SQVTM; CDR2 reads ANQGSEA. V lost 1 base and J 4 bases, leaving 14 bases between the germline ends. In nucleotides, the CDR3 is TGCAGCGTTGAAGGGGCGGGACCTGGGTACAATGAGCAGTTCTTC. Translation: CSVEGAGPGYNEQFF.

V usage is TRBV20-1 and J usage is TRBJ1-1; D unclear. The CDR3 is made up of 12 amino acids. Germline assignment: CDR1 DFQATT and CDR2 SNEGSKA (reference sequence). The V gene lost 0 bases and the J gene lost 6 bases, with 8 bases spanning the gap. CDR3 loop: CSARDLRAEAFF. The CDR3 coding sequence is TGCAGTGCTAGAGATCTGCGGGCTGAAGCTTTCTTT.

The chain employs TRBV11-3 and TRBJ1-6; 7 bases match TRBD1. CDR1 and CDR2 from the germline V gene are SGHNT and YENEEA. Losses at the gene ends were 7 bases for V and 6 bases for J; bases not matched to a gene: 9. The CDR3 loop spans 15 amino acids. The DNA for the CDR3 is TGTGCCAGCACTTTAGGGGGCGTTTCTAATTCACCCCTCCACTTT. Amino acid sequence: CASTLGGVSNSPLHF. Full variable domain (remainder filled in from reference TRBV11-3 and TRBJ1-6): EAGVVQSPRYKIIEKKQPVAFWCNPISGHNTLYWYLQNLGQGPELLIRYENEEAVDDSQLPKDRFSAERLKGVDSTLKIQPAELGDSAVYLCASTLGGVSNSPLHFGNGTRLTVT.

The chain joins TRBV6-6 to TRBJ1-2, with 9 bases identical to TRBD1. From germline, CDR1 is MNHNY and CDR2 SVGAGI (reference sequence). The CDR3 contains 13 residues. With 8 bases clipped from V and 8 bases from J, the junction kept 9 bases outside the gene matches. The CDR3 DNA reads as TGTGCCAGCGGTTCTCCCGGGACAGGGGGCTACACCTTC. It translates to CASGSPGTGGYTF.

This clonotype has just a few counts. V and J are TRBV5-5 and TRBJ2-7, with D perhaps TRBD1 (6 bases). Germline CDR1 SGHKS, CDR2 YYEKEE (reference sequence). CDR3 length equals 17 residues. Trimming cost V 0 bases and J 5 bases, with 21 bases left between them. The CDR3: CASSLAVRQGPLHEQYF. The CDR3 DNA follows: TGTGCCAGCAGCTTGGCAGTGCGTCAGGGGCCTTTACACGAGCAGTACTTC.

The rearrangement joins TRBV6-2 or TRBV6-3 to TRBJ2-5; 7 bases fit TRBD2. CDR3 length: 14 amino acids. CDR1 and CDR2 (germline): MNHEY, SVGEGT. The V gene end was trimmed by 5 bases and the J gene end by 3 bases; junction bases not matched to a gene: 6. The CDR3 spells CASSRLAREETQYF. The CDR3 DNA sequence: TGTGCCAGCAGTCGACTAGCCCGGGAAGAGACCCAGTACTTC.

This clonotype occurred a few times. This chain links TRBV5-1 with TRBJ2-3, with D possibly TRBD2 on 6 matching bases. Germline CDR1 is SGHRS and CDR2 is YFSETQ. CDR3 size: 16 residues. Trimming shortened V by 2 bases and J by 6 bases, and 19 bases separated the two germline ends. This chain's CDR3 is CASSFGHPSAGDTQYF. CDR3 DNA sequence: TGCGCCAGCAGCTTCGGACACCCGTCTGCGGGGGATACGCAGTATTTT.

In this sample, this clonotype turned up a few times. The chain uses TRBV29-1 and TRBJ1-1; D is possibly TRBD1 (5 bases). The CDR3 spans 12 residues. V was cut by 4 bases and J by 4 bases, with 10 bases left in between. Germline values: CDR1 SQVTM, CDR2 ANQGSEA. The CDR3 coding sequence is TGCAGCGTTGCCGCCGGGGGCACTGAAGCTTTCTTT. Its protein product is CSVAAGGTEAFF.

Many counts were recorded for this clonotype. The V gene is TRBV11-1, the J gene TRBJ2-7; D ambiguous. Germline-derived CDR1 and CDR2 are SGHAT and FQDESV (reference sequence). The CDR3 runs 12 residues. Trimming took off 5 bases at V and 5 bases at J, with 10 bases between the two ends. CDR3 coding DNA: TGTGCCAGCAGCCCCCTACGAGACGAGCAGTACTTC. Protein product: CASSPLRDEQYF.

This clonotype came up a few times. This chain links TRBV7-3 with TRBJ1-1; 7 positions match TRBD1. After removal of 5 bases from V and 10 bases from J, the junction contained 16 bases not matched to a gene. The CDR3 is 15 residues long. Per the germline V gene, CDR1 is SGHTA and CDR2 is FQGTGA. The CDR3 DNA sequence: TGTGCCAGCAGCCCTAGTCGGGACAGTCCTCGGGGAGCTTTCTTT. Translation: CASSPSRDSPRGAFF.

V and J are TRBV12-3 or TRBV12-4 and TRBJ1-2, with 8 bases lining up with TRBD1. The V gene end was trimmed by 5 bases and the J gene end by 4 bases; junction bases not matched to a gene: 12. The CDR3 has 16 amino acids. The CDR3 DNA follows: TGTGCCAGCAGTCCTCGACAGGGGATGCGCGTCTATGGCTACACCTTC. Residues: CASSPRQGMRVYGYTF.

There are a few counts of this clonotype. The genes are TRBV5-6 and TRBJ2-5, with D perhaps matching TRBD2 (5 bases). Germline V gene lookup returns CDR1 SGHDT and CDR2 YYEEEE. With 6 bases removed from V and 5 bases from J, the gap between germline ends came to 23 bases. This CDR3 contains 16 residues. CDR3 coding DNA: TGTGCCAGCAATAACAATCCGGGAAAGAGAGGGGAGACCCAGTACTTC. As protein: CASNNNPGKRGETQYF.

This clonotype was counted a few times. The chain has TRBV18 and TRBJ1-2; weak D call: TRBD1 (5 bases). This CDR3 has 12 amino acids. Trimming took 0 bases from V and 8 from J, leaving 7 bases between them. Germline CDR1 and CDR2: KGHSH and LQKENI. The CDR3 sequence: CASSPPRGGYTF. The CDR3 DNA follows: TGTGCCAGCTCACCACCGCGGGGCGGCTACACCTTC.

The chain combines TRBV20-1 with TRBJ1-2; tentatively, D is TRBD1 (6 bases). CDR1 DFQATT and CDR2 SNEGSKA come from the germline V gene (reference sequence). The CDR3 runs 16 residues. V was cut by 0 bases and J by 4 bases, with 18 bases left in between. Written as DNA, the CDR3 is TGCAGTGCTAGAGATCTTGGGACACAATATTTCTATGGCTACACCTTC. Protein product: CSARDLGTQYFYGYTF.

The sample holds a few counts of this clonotype. This may stem from a read error, because a much larger clone lies one nucleotide away. The chain has TRBV7-9 and TRBJ2-7; 9 bases map to TRBD2. Germline V gene lookup returns CDR1 SEHNR and CDR2 FQNEAQ (reference sequence). Trimming cost V 5 bases and J 4 bases; bases outside gene matches: 6. This CDR3 contains 14 residues. The chain's CDR3 is CASSAASGVYEQYF. The CDR3 DNA reads TGTGCCAGCAGCGCAGCTAGCGGGGTTTACGAGCAGTACTTC.